Below, 29 T cell receptor beta chains from the same sample are listed, as sequenced in a study of blood T cell repertoires in COVID-19. Sequenced by immunoSEQ multiplex PCR; TCRdb stores in-frame clones only, minus some. The table includes roughly 250,000 clones, about 85% detected once. Sequencing was carried out using PBMCs or T cells enriched from blood (not recorded which). The receptors originated from a woman in her twenties or thirties with acute COVID-19.

The chain employs TRBV18 and TRBJ2-1; 7 bases are shared with TRBD1. Germline assignment: CDR1 KGHSH and CDR2 LQKENI. V shed 2 bases, J shed 3 bases, and the junction held 10 bases outside the gene matches. CDR3 size: 17 residues. Here the CDR3 reads CASSPSPGTALYNEQFF. The CDR3 nucleotides read TGTGCCAGCTCACCAAGCCCCGGGACAGCCCTCTACAATGAGCAGTTCTTC. The complete variable domain, with remaining parts taken from reference TRBV18 and TRBJ2-1, reads NAGVMQNPRHLVRRRGQEARLRCSPMKGHSHVYWYRQLPEEGLKFMVYLQKENIIDESGMPKERFSAEFPKEGPSILRIQQVVRGDSAAYFCASSPSPGTALYNEQFFGPGTRLTVL.

This clone was detected ten times or more. The chain is built from TRBV27 and TRBJ1-2, with D perhaps TRBD1 (5 bases). The V end was cut by 6 bases, the J end by 2 bases, with 16 bases between. This CDR3 is built from 15 residues. Germline V gene sequence: CDR1 MNHEY, CDR2 SMNVEV (reference sequence). The CDR3 coding sequence is TGTGCCAGCAGGCGGGACTCTCTTGCCAACTATGGCTACACCTTC. Translation gives CASRRDSLANYGYTF.

V usage is TRBV10-3 and J usage is TRBJ1-6; 9 bases are shared with TRBD1. Germline V gene sequence: CDR1 ENHRY, CDR2 SYGVKD. V dropped 11 bases and J dropped 10; count of bases not matched to a gene: 9. The CDR3 contains 13 residues. The CDR3 here is CAVLQGAGSPLHF. The CDR3 region has the DNA TGTGCCGTTCTACAGGGGGCAGGCTCACCCCTCCACTTT.

This clone was found once. The chain has TRBV30 and TRBJ1-1; D remains ambiguous. With 1 base removed from V and 2 bases from J, the gap between germline ends came to 8 bases. This CDR3 contains 13 residues. Germline values: CDR1 GTSNPN, CDR2 SVGIG (reference sequence). CDR3 protein: CAWSGQANTEAFF. The DNA of the CDR3 is TGTGCCTGGAGTGGGCAGGCCAACACTGAAGCTTTCTTT.

V usage is TRBV2 and J usage is TRBJ2-5; 14 bases match TRBD2. The CDR3 length is 15 residues. Germline loops: CDR1 SNHLY, CDR2 FYNNEI. J gave up 5 bases and V 8 bases, and 7 bases lay outside the gene matches. The CDR3 region is CASSPTSGGAETQYF. CDR3 coding DNA: TGTGCCAGCTCCCCGACTAGCGGGGGGGCGGAGACCCAGTACTTC.

The chain is built from TRBV11-2 and TRBJ2-1; TRBD2 matches at 8 bases. This CDR3 comprises 13 residues. CDR1 is SGHAT, CDR2 FQNNGV, per germline. Unmatched junction bases numbered 5, after V lost 6 bases and J lost 7 bases. The CDR3 protein is CASSGGRLNEQFF. In DNA, the CDR3 is TGTGCCAGCAGTGGCGGGAGGCTAAATGAGCAGTTCTTC.

The gene calls are TRBV14 and TRBJ1-2, with D unclear. The germline V and J ends were trimmed by 3 bases and 10 bases, with 15 bases remaining between them. This CDR3 region has 13 residues. Germline-derived CDR1 and CDR2 are SGHDN and FVKESK. CDR3: CASSQTGGNLYTF. CDR3 coding DNA: TGTGCCAGCAGCCAGACGGGAGGGAACCTCTACACCTTC.

V usage is TRBV5-1 and J usage is TRBJ2-5; D perhaps matches TRBD2 (9 bases). V lost 4 bases, J lost 5 bases, and 24 bases lay in between. CDR1 SGHRS and CDR2 YFSETQ come from the germline V gene. This CDR3 spans 17 amino acids. Written as DNA, the CDR3 is TGCGCCAGCAGCCCAGCGCTAGCGGGGAGGACAGGGGAGACCCAGTACTTC. This codes for CASSPALAGRTGETQYF.

The chain carries TRBV5-1 and TRBJ2-6; 9 bases agree with TRBD1. The V gene end was trimmed by 2 bases and the J gene end by 0 bases; junction bases not matched to a gene: 9. CDR1 SGHRS and CDR2 YFSETQ come from the germline V gene. CDR3 length: 19 residues. Here the CDR3 reads CASSLTLPGQGSGANVLTF. CDR3 DNA: TGCGCCAGCAGCTTAACTTTACCGGGACAGGGCTCTGGGGCCAACGTCCTGACTTTC.

This chain links TRBV9 with TRBJ2-2; TRBD1 aligns across 8 bases. V shed 4 bases and J 1 base; nucleotides not matched to a gene: 3. CDR3 length equals 15 residues. The germline V gene has CDR1 SGDLS and CDR2 YYNGEE. In DNA form, the CDR3 reads TGTGCCAGCAGCTATGGGACAGGGAACACCGGGGAGCTGTTTTTT. This sequence encodes CASSYGTGNTGELFF.

In its sample, this clone was seen a few times. V gene TRBV5-1 combines with J gene TRBJ1-1; 7 bases are a match to TRBD1. V shed 3 bases and J 5 bases; nucleotides not matched to a gene: 4. The length of the CDR3 is 13 residues. Germline-derived CDR1 and CDR2 are SGHRS and YFSETQ. CDR3 in amino acids: CASSWRGHTEAFF. CDR3 sequence (DNA): TGCGCCAGCAGCTGGAGGGGGCATACTGAAGCTTTCTTT.

The V call is TRBV6-7, the J call TRBJ2-2, with TRBD1 as a possible D gene (6 bases). TRBV6-7 is given ORF status, its function remaining uncertain. There are 16 residues in the CDR3. V was trimmed by 6 bases and J by 2 bases, leaving 16 bases between them. CDR3 sequence (DNA): TGTGCCAGCAGCCACAGGTCCAGGGGTAACACCGGGGAGCTGTTTTTT. Its protein product is CASSHRSRGNTGELFF.

V and J are TRBV6-5 and TRBJ2-7; tentative D call: TRBD2 (5 bases). The V end lost 6 bases, the J end lost 7 bases, and 22 bases lay between the germline ends. This CDR3 region has 15 residues. The germline CDR1 and CDR2 sequences are MNHEY and SVGAGI. In nucleotides, the CDR3 is TGTGCCAGCAGCCAAACTGGCGCGGGTGGTGGGGAGCAGTACTTC. Amino acid sequence: CASSQTGAGGGEQYF.

J is TRBJ1-1 and V is TRBV5-1; TRBD1 is a possible D gene (5 bases). V dropped 3 bases and J dropped 1 base, with 7 bases sitting between them. In germline, CDR1 is SGHRS, CDR2 YFSETQ. The CDR3 length is 13 residues. The CDR3 bases are TGCGCCAGCAGCTCACAGGAGAACACTGAAGCTTTCTTT. This sequence encodes CASSSQENTEAFF.

The V and J genes are TRBV27 and TRBJ2-6, with D perhaps TRBD2 (6 bases). The CDR3 length is 19 residues. Deletions cut 6 bases from V and 0 bases from J, with 21 bases between. CDR1 is MNHEY and CDR2 is SMNVEV in the germline V gene (reference sequence). In nucleotides, the CDR3 is TGTGCCAGCAGGTCATATTGGGGGGACGGAGGCTCTGGGGCCAACGTCCTGACTTTC. Protein: CASRSYWGDGGSGANVLTF.

The chain links TRBV27 to TRBJ2-5; 7 bases are a match to TRBD2. The germline V gene has CDR1 MNHEY and CDR2 SMNVEV (reference sequence). Trimming cost V 1 base and J 4 bases; bases outside gene matches: 0. The CDR3 sequence is 13 residues long. CDR3 sequence reads: CASSLWGGETQYF. CDR3 nucleotide sequence: TGTGCCAGCAGTTTATGGGGGGGAGAGACCCAGTACTTC.

The chain uses TRBV18 and TRBJ2-7, with D possibly TRBD2 on 6 matching bases. The CDR3 runs 17 residues. Per the germline V gene, CDR1 is KGHSH and CDR2 is LQKENI. Trimming shortened V by 0 bases and J by 0 bases, and 15 bases separated the two germline ends. CDR3 sequence (DNA): TGTGCCAGCTCACCACCCCGCCTTCCCGGGGGCTCCTACGAGCAGTACTTC. Translating gives CASSPPRLPGGSYEQYF. Using reference TRBV18 and TRBJ2-7 for the parts outside the CDR3, the full variable domain is NAGVMQNPRHLVRRRGQEARLRCSPMKGHSHVYWYRQLPEEGLKFMVYLQKENIIDESGMPKERFSAEFPKEGPSILRIQQVVRGDSAAYFCASSPPRLPGGSYEQYFGPGTRLTVT.

The chain combines TRBV3-1 (or the pseudogene TRBV3-2) with TRBJ1-3, with no clear D. V lost 6 bases to trimming and J lost 2 bases, with 8 bases between them. CDR3 length: 13 amino acids. The germline V gene encodes CDR1 LGHDT and CDR2 YNNKEL (reference sequence). The CDR3 sequence is CASSPGTGNTIYF. CDR3 in DNA: TGTGCCAGCAGTCCAGGAACTGGAAACACCATATATTTT.

This chain connects TRBV7-9 to TRBJ1-4; D might be TRBD1 (5 bases). Trimming took 2 bases from V and 4 from J, leaving 14 bases between them. CDR1 SEHNR and CDR2 FQNEAQ come from the germline V gene (reference sequence). The CDR3 length is 16 residues. The CDR3 here is CASSLRSGLGNEKLFF. CDR3 in DNA: TGTGCCAGCAGCTTACGGTCAGGGCTTGGTAATGAAAAACTGTTTTTT.

This chain uses TRBV27 with TRBJ2-3; 12 bases match TRBD2. The CDR3 has 17 amino acids. With V trimmed by 2 bases and J by 5 bases, 8 bases remained unmatched. CDR1 and CDR2 from the germline V gene are MNHEY and SMNVEV (reference sequence). For the CDR3, the DNA is TGTGCCAGCAGTTTAGCCCTAGCGGGGGGGACCGAAGATACGCAGTATTTT. It is translated as CASSLALAGGTEDTQYF.

V and J are TRBV9 and TRBJ1-1, with D unclear. CDR1 is SGDLS, CDR2 YYNGEE, per germline. Trimming took off 4 bases at V and 1 base at J, with 11 bases between the two ends. This CDR3 comprises 14 residues. The CDR3 nucleotides read TGTGCCAGCAGCCCGCCGCAGGCGAACACTGAAGCTTTCTTT. It encodes CASSPPQANTEAFF.

In its sample, this clone was seen once. J is TRBJ2-1 and V is TRBV7-6; no clear D. The CDR3 spans 12 residues. V was trimmed by 4 bases and J by 9 bases, leaving 10 bases between them. The germline V gene has CDR1 SGHVS and CDR2 FNYEAQ. CDR3: CASSSRGGEQFF. The CDR3 DNA reads as TGTGCCAGCAGCTCACGAGGTGGTGAGCAGTTCTTC.

The gene calls are TRBV6-5 and TRBJ2-7, with TRBD2 matching 8 bases. Germline assignment: CDR1 MNHEY and CDR2 SVGAGI. CDR3 length: 15 residues. The V gene end was trimmed by 10 bases and the J gene end by 2 bases; junction bases not matched to a gene: 13. The DNA of the CDR3 is TGTGCCACTTTCGCAACCCGGGAGGGACCCTACGAGCAGTACTTC. Amino acids: CATFATREGPYEQYF.

The CDR3 DNA sequence: TGTGCCAGCAGTGCCCGGACAGGAGCGGATTATTATGGCTACACCTTC. This encodes CASSARTGADYYGYTF. This chain joins TRBV6-1 and TRBJ1-2, with 7 bases identical to TRBD1. The germline CDR1 and CDR2 sequences are MNHNS and SASEGT. V lost 4 bases, J lost 5 bases, and 13 bases stayed unmatched. This CDR3 comprises 16 residues.

The V and J genes are TRBV27 and TRBJ1-2; the match to TRBD1 covers 7 bases. Germline-derived CDR1 and CDR2 are MNHEY and SMNVEV (reference sequence). The ends lost 1 base at V and 3 bases at J; junction bases unmatched: 5. The CDR3 length is 15 residues. The CDR3 sequence: CASSLYRGGDYGYTF. The DNA for the CDR3 is TGTGCCAGCAGTTTATACAGGGGTGGAGACTATGGCTACACCTTC.

The table lists this clone with a few counts. V gene TRBV13 combines with J gene TRBJ1-3; D is undetermined. The CDR3 totals 14 residues. Trimming pared 4 bases from V and 2 bases from J, leaving 9 bases between. Germline CDR1 is PRHDT and CDR2 is FYEKMQ (reference sequence). The CDR3 sequence is CASSSMSAGNTIYF. The CDR3 DNA reads as TGTGCCAGCAGCTCCATGAGTGCTGGAAACACCATATATTTT.

The chain recombines TRBV5-1 with TRBJ2-7; TRBD1 matches at 7 bases. V shed 9 bases and J 0 bases; nucleotides not matched to a gene: 12. There are 15 residues in the CDR3. Germline V CDR1 and CDR2: SGHRS, YFSETQ. CDR3 sequence (DNA): TGCGCCACCCGGAATCAAACAGGGGACTCCTACGAGCAGTACTTC. Its translation is CATRNQTGDSYEQYF.

The J gene is TRBJ1-1, the V gene TRBV6-5; D gene ambiguous. The CDR3 extends over 13 amino acids. Trimming took 2 bases from V and 1 from J, leaving 5 bases between them. CDR1 is MNHEY and CDR2 is SVGAGI in the germline V gene. The CDR3 DNA reads TGTGCCAGCAGTTACCTCGGGAACACTGAAGCTTTCTTT. Amino acids: CASSYLGNTEAFF.

The V and J genes are TRBV6-5 and TRBJ2-1, with D hard to call. This CDR3 is built from 13 residues. Trimming shortened V by 4 bases and J by 12 bases, and 16 bases separated the two germline ends. CDR1 and CDR2 from the germline V gene are MNHEY and SVGAGI. CDR3: CASSLGMESRQFF. For the CDR3, the DNA is TGTGCCAGCAGTTTAGGAATGGAATCTAGGCAGTTCTTC.